The entry below describes one TCR beta chain. Using immunoSEQ multiplex PCR, the repertoire was profiled, and TCRdb retains in-frame clones only, with some absent. The sample has around 99,000 clones; roughly 88% are singletons. This sample was included in a study of blood T cell repertoires in COVID-19. Germline V gene data show CDR1 as MNHEY and CDR2 as SMNVEV (reference sequence). CDR3 size: 18 residues. Deletions cut 2 bases from V and 0 bases from J, with 19 bases between. This sequence joins TRBV27 and TRBJ1-1; no clear D gene. The sequence was collected from a man over 45 with active or convalescent COVID-19. Sequencing was done on a sample of peripheral blood. The CDR3 loop is CASSLVPRGLVMNTEAFF. CDR3 DNA: TGTGCCAGCAGTTTAGTCCCCAGAGGGCTGGTAATGAACACTGAAGCTTTCTTT.